The present T cell receptor (beta chain) was sequenced within a study of blood T cell repertoires in COVID-19 (dated by TCRdb to 2020 to 2022). For the wider study: Samples covering the acute and convalescent phases of COVID-19 were provided by collaborators in the United States, Italy and Spain. Samples came from the ongoing ImmuneRACE study (first 160 participants) plus 1,254 subjects from 6 global collaborators. The repertoires were made available in a free public database intended to serve as a resource for research on the immune response to SARS-CoV-2. The prospective study material was composed of cDNA or gDNA derived from T cells, B-cell-depleted T cells, or PBMCs. Deeply sampled blood TCRbeta repertoires from subjects exposed to, actively infected with, or recovered from COVID-19 were included in the dataset. Sample metadata almost always included a de-identified subject ID, COVID-19 status, age in years and sex. Where available, HLA class I and class II types were obtained from metadata supplied by the sample provider rather than from assay-based typing. Points the paper makes about the study in general: The quantity of clinical and demographic metadata differed by source and by participant and was supplied without curation.

TCRbeta CDR3 regions were amplified from genomic DNA by means of the immunoSEQ Assay, a bias-controlled multiplex PCR. The study's processing was this. The number of nucleated cells in each sample was estimated from the amplification of reference gene primers within the assay. To quantify the absolute abundance of each unique TCRbeta CDR3 rearrangement, sequence reads were collapsed and filtered. Productive Simpson clonality was computed per sample as the square root of Simpson's diversity index over productive rearrangements. The clones in this table, taken by TCRdb from immuneACCESS, are in-frame only. Not every clone is retained; where verified, under half of the shortfall comes from an unresolved V gene, and the cause of the rest is unknown. V, J and clone size are those of that table, while D and trimming were read from the DNA. The sample table lists fewer than 300,000 clones, approximately 87% of them with a count of one. Clones ranked in the top ten supply 8% to 9.5% of the sample.

Inclusive of the bounding cysteine and phenylalanine, the CDR3 is 14 residues long. Of the read, only the CDR3 DNA is kept; its 42 bases are in frame from base 1. At the junction V is shortened by 2 bases and J by 3 bases, with 11 bases in between. CDR1 SEHNR and CDR2 FQNEAQ were looked up in the germline V gene (reference sequence). Concerning this clone itself: Its antigen is not yet known. No qualities accompany the bases; no much larger clone lies one base away.

The collaborating institutions used their own protocols to collect whole blood in K2EDTA tubes. For TCRbeta analysis, collaborators shipped samples in one of three forms: frozen whole blood, isolated PBMCs, or DNA extracted from either of those sample types. The TCR originated in a human donor in a cohort sampled during active COVID-19. Sequencing used peripheral blood. The rearrangement combines TRBV7-9 with TRBJ2-7; the D gene is perhaps TRBD2, on 6 matching bases. DNA sequence: TGTGCCAGCAGCTTAAGGGCGGGGATCTACGAGCAGTACTTC. It translates to CASSLRAGIYEQYF.